These T cell receptor beta chains were read from a single sample in a study of shared clonotypes between healthy human individuals. This table comes from immunoSEQ multiplex PCR, and its TCRdb copy is limited to in-frame clones, with some not included. The sample carries about 2.1 million clones, around 95% recorded once. Sequencing was performed on naive CD8+ T cells from PBMCs. These receptors originate from a young man in good health. Some clones in this sample may be carry-over from other donors' samples. Both conserved end residues are part of each CDR3. Each record gives: D gene, V gene, J gene, CDR3 protein, CDR3 DNA. D genes are given only for firm matches.

d_gene: TRBD2
v_gene: TRBV5-1
j_gene: TRBJ2-7
CDR3aa: CASSLTSGMGYEQYF
CDR3nt: TGCGCCAGCAGCTTAACTAGCGGGATGGGGTACGAGCAGTACTTC

d_gene: .
v_gene: TRBV9
j_gene: TRBJ1-3
CDR3aa: CASSVSDSGNTIYF
CDR3nt: TGTGCCAGCAGCGTCTCGGACTCTGGAAACACCATATATTTT

d_gene: TRBD2
v_gene: TRBV5-1
j_gene: TRBJ2-3
CDR3aa: CASSSLAALTDTQYF
CDR3nt: TGCGCCAGCAGCTCCCTAGCGGCCCTCACAGATACGCAGTATTTT

d_gene: TRBD2
v_gene: TRBV5-1
j_gene: TRBJ2-2
CDR3aa: CASSFGLAGYTGELFF
CDR3nt: TGCGCCAGCAGCTTCGGGCTAGCGGGGTACACCGGGGAGCTGTTTTTT

d_gene: TRBD1
v_gene: TRBV28
j_gene: TRBJ2-7
CDR3aa: CASSLGQGAGWTLYEQYF
CDR3nt: TGTGCCAGCAGTTTAGGACAGGGGGCAGGCTGGACCCTCTACGAGCAGTACTTC

d_gene: .
v_gene: TRBV9
j_gene: TRBJ2-1
CDR3aa: CASSVGTRRGHEQFF
CDR3nt: TGTGCCAGCAGCGTAGGAACCCGGCGGGGCCATGAGCAGTTCTTC

d_gene: TRBD2
v_gene: TRBV2
j_gene: TRBJ2-1
CDR3aa: CASSRLADKFDEQFF
CDR3nt: TGTGCCAGCAGCCGACTAGCCGACAAATTCGATGAGCAGTTCTTC

d_gene: TRBD1
v_gene: TRBV5-6
j_gene: TRBJ1-2
CDR3aa: CASSMDRGYYGYTF
CDR3nt: TGTGCCAGCAGCATGGACAGGGGTTACTATGGCTACACCTTC

d_gene: .
v_gene: TRBV19
j_gene: TRBJ2-1
CDR3aa: CASTPDWGAILWDNEQFF
CDR3nt: TGTGCCAGTACCCCGGATTGGGGGGCGATTCTTTGGGACAATGAGCAGTTCTTC

d_gene: .
v_gene: TRBV5-1
j_gene: TRBJ2-7
CDR3aa: CASSPGSGTATYEQYF
CDR3nt: TGCGCCAGCAGCCCCGGGTCGGGGACTGCAACCTACGAGCAGTACTTC

d_gene: TRBD2
v_gene: TRBV27
j_gene: TRBJ2-7
CDR3aa: CASSLIEASGPYEQYF
CDR3nt: TGTGCCAGCAGTTTGATTGAGGCTAGCGGACCCTACGAGCAGTACTTC

d_gene: TRBD2
v_gene: TRBV27
j_gene: TRBJ2-7
CDR3aa: CASSLSVGLAGTYEQYF
CDR3nt: TGTGCCAGCAGTTTATCGGTTGGCCTAGCGGGAACCTACGAGCAGTACTTC

d_gene: .
v_gene: TRBV28
j_gene: TRBJ2-7
CDR3aa: CASSRDSYEQYF
CDR3nt: TGTGCCAGCAGTCGCGACTCCTACGAGCAGTACTTC

d_gene: TRBD1
v_gene: TRBV27
j_gene: TRBJ2-7
CDR3aa: CASSVRDRDYEQYF
CDR3nt: TGTGCCAGCAGTGTCCGGGACAGGGATTACGAGCAGTACTTC

d_gene: TRBD1
v_gene: TRBV11-1
j_gene: TRBJ2-7
CDR3aa: CASSLSSTGGHEQYF
CDR3nt: TGTGCCAGCAGCTTATCGAGTACAGGGGGGCACGAGCAGTACTTC